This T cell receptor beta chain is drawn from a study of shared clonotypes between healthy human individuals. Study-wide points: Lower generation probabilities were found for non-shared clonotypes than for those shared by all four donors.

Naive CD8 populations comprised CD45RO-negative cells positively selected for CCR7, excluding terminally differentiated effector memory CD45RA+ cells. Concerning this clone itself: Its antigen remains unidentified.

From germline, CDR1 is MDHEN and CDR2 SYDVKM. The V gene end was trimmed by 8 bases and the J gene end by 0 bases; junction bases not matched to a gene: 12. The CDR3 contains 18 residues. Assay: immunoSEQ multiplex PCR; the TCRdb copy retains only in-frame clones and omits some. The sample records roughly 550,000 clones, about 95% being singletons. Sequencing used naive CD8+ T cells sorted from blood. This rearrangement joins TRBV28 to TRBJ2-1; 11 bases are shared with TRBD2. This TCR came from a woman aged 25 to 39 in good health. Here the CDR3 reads CASEGIVAGGSSYNEQFF. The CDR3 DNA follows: TGTGCCAGCGAGGGGATCGTAGCGGGAGGGAGCTCCTACAATGAGCAGTTCTTC.